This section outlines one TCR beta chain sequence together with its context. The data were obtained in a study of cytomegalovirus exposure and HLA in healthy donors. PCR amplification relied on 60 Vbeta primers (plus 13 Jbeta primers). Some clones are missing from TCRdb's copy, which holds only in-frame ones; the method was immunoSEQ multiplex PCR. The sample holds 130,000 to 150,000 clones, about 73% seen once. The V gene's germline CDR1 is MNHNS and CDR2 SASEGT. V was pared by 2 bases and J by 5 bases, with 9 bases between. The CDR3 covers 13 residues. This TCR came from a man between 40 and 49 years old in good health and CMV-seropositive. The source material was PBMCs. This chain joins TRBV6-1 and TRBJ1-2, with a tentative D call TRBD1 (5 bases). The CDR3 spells CASSEQGPYGYTF. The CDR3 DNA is TGTGCCAGCAGTGAACAGGGCCCATATGGCTACACCTTC.